The present T cell receptor beta chain was sequenced within a study of OX40 agonist ivuxolimab in advanced cancers. About the research overall: Mean age about 60 years, range 23 to 79; around 80% male. Study results and caveats: Among the lowest peripheral clonal expansion occurred in 0.1-3.0 mg/kg partial responders. CD4+ and CD8+ blood T cells expanded clonally by week 6 at 0.1 to 3.0 mg/kg.

The CDR3 is 11 residues long. Germline loops: CDR1 MNHEY, CDR2 SVGAGI. V was clipped by 7 bases and J by 3 bases, with 7 bases between them. Data came from immunoSEQ multiplex PCR; TCRdb stores just in-frame clones and leaves some out. The sample consists of 98,000 or so clones, less than 95% of them appearing once. Autoimmune disease history or systemic immunosuppression excluded patients. On this clone itself: Its antigen is undetermined.

This chain uses TRBV6-5 with TRBJ2-7; D is uncertain. This TCR derives from an adult with an advanced solid tumor such as melanoma, head and neck, liver or kidney cancer. This specimen was CD4+ or CD8+ T cells sorted from blood, taken in a trial of the OX40 agonist ivuxolimab. The DNA of the CDR3 is TGTGCCAGCACTCTTAACTACGAGCAGTACTTC. Encoded protein: CASTLNYEQYF.